A selection of T cell receptor beta chains follows, all from one sample in a study of blood T cell repertoires in COVID-19. Repertoires were generated with immunoSEQ multiplex PCR, while TCRdb's copy carries only in-frame clones and drops some. The sample carries about 310,000 clones, roughly 90% recorded once. The sample was peripheral blood. Receptor source: a woman aged 30 to 39 with COVID-19, enrolled during active disease. CDR3s include the opening cysteine and the closing phenylalanine or tryptophan. D genes are given only for firm matches. For some rows the clone size is stated as once, few or many, or as a class when expanded; others skip it.

d_call	v_call	j_call	clone_size	cdr3_aa	cdr3_nt
.	TRBV30	TRBJ1-4	.	CAWSVKGANEKLFF	TGTGCCTGGAGTGTTAAGGGGGCTAATGAAAAACTGTTTTTT
TRBD1	TRBV19	TRBJ2-3	.	CASSISDRAADTQYF	TGTGCCAGTAGTATCTCGGACAGGGCGGCAGATACGCAGTATTTT
.	TRBV7-2	TRBJ2-7	.	CASSSAASGQVYEQYF	TGTGCCAGCAGCTCCGCTGCCTCGGGACAAGTTTACGAGCAGTACTTC
.	TRBV10-3	TRBJ1-2	.	CAIRDSENYGYTF	TGTGCCATCAGGGACAGTGAAAACTATGGCTACACCTTC
.	TRBV16	TRBJ1-1	.	CASSQNAQGLRTEAFF	TGTGCCAGCAGCCAAAACGCTCAGGGCTTGCGGACTGAAGCTTTCTTT
.	TRBV7-2	TRBJ1-1	.	CASSFSRGNTEAFF	TGTGCCAGCAGCTTTAGCAGGGGGAACACTGAAGCTTTCTTT
.	TRBV28	TRBJ1-2	.	CASRTNREFGGYTF	TGTGCCAGCAGGACCAACAGGGAATTCGGGGGCTACACCTTC
.	TRBV10-3	TRBJ2-5	.	CAISAVEETQYF	TGTGCCATCAGCGCAGTGGAAGAGACCCAGTACTTC
TRBD1	TRBV30	TRBJ2-7	once	CAWSVGTGGFLYEQYF	TGTGCCTGGAGTGTAGGTACAGGGGGATTTCTCTACGAGCAGTACTTC
TRBD1	TRBV6-5	TRBJ1-2	.	CASSYSRTGGGYTF	TGTGCCAGCAGTTACTCCCGGACAGGGGGTGGCTACACCTTC
.	TRBV2	TRBJ1-3	.	CASSYTRATRTSGNTIYF	TGTGCCAGCAGCTACACGCGGGCCACAAGGACGTCTGGAAACACCATATATTTT
.	TRBV6-5	TRBJ1-2	once	CASRGFVEANGYTF	TGTGCCAGCAGGGGGTTTGTGGAGGCGAATGGCTACACCTTC
TRBD2	TRBV10-3	TRBJ2-1	once	CAMASSGSDNEQFF	TGTGCCATGGCCTCTAGCGGGAGCGACAATGAGCAGTTCTTC
.	TRBV5-5	TRBJ1-5	.	CASTPGFSNQPQHF	TGTGCCAGCACACCGGGGTTTAGCAATCAGCCCCAGCATTTT
.	TRBV7-9	TRBJ2-2	.	CASSPTGVRGELFF	TGTGCCAGCAGCCCCACGGGGGTACGTGGGGAGCTGTTTTTT
TRBD1	TRBV6-5	TRBJ2-7	.	CASRTGQSNSYEQYF	TGTGCCAGCAGAACGGGACAGTCCAACTCCTACGAGCAGTACTTC
.	TRBV19	TRBJ1-2	once	CASSQIQGIRIGYTF	TGTGCCAGTAGTCAAATCCAGGGGATCCGCATTGGCTACACCTTC
TRBD2	TRBV30	TRBJ2-1	.	CAWSAPGLARNEQFF	TGTGCCTGGAGTGCCCCGGGACTAGCCCGGAATGAGCAGTTCTTC
.	TRBV2	TRBJ1-6	.	CASSVTGSSYNSPLHF	TGTGCCAGCAGTGTTACGGGGAGCTCCTATAATTCACCCCTCCACTTT
.	TRBV10-3	TRBJ2-7	.	CAISEERPRGEQYF	TGTGCCATCAGTGAGGAGAGGCCCCGGGGCGAGCAGTACTTC
TRBD2	TRBV6-5	TRBJ2-1	.	CASSRSGTYNEQFF	TGTGCCAGCAGTCGGAGCGGGACCTACAATGAGCAGTTCTTC
TRBD2	TRBV5-1	TRBJ2-5	.	CASSLAGTSGYQETQYF	TGCGCCAGCAGCTTGGCCGGGACTAGCGGGTACCAAGAGACCCAGTACTTC
TRBD1	TRBV18	TRBJ1-1	few	CASSPGRPGQGSTEAFF	TGTGCCAGCTCCCCCGGGAGACCGGGACAGGGGAGCACTGAAGCTTTCTTT
.	TRBV10-1	TRBJ2-7	.	CASSEYGEGSYEQYF	TGCGCCAGCAGTGAGTATGGAGAGGGTAGCTACGAGCAGTACTTC
TRBD1	TRBV5-5	TRBJ1-5	once	CASSLRPGQGGLSNQPQHF	TGTGCCAGCAGCCTGAGACCGGGACAGGGAGGTCTTAGCAATCAGCCCCAGCATTTT
TRBD1	TRBV5-4	TRBJ1-1	.	CASSLGDRANTEAFF	TGTGCCAGCAGCTTGGGGGACAGGGCGAACACTGAAGCTTTCTTT
TRBD1	TRBV19	TRBJ2-7	.	CASSSGQGFVYEQYF	TGTGCCAGTAGTTCTGGACAGGGGTTTGTTTACGAGCAGTACTTC
TRBD1	TRBV11-2	TRBJ1-1	.	CASSPSGGLMNTEAFF	TGTGCCAGCAGCCCCTCAGGGGGCCTCATGAACACTGAAGCTTTCTTT
TRBD2	TRBV3-1/TRBV3-2	TRBJ2-4	.	CASSQGLAEAKNIQYF	TGTGCCAGCAGCCAGGGACTAGCGGAAGCCAAAAACATTCAGTACTTC
TRBD2	TRBV6-6	TRBJ2-2	.	CASSRRVSGRAVSGELFF	TGTGCCAGCAGTCGACGGGTCAGCGGGAGGGCCGTCTCCGGGGAGCTGTTTTTT
.	TRBV7-2	TRBJ1-1	.	CASSLAGVLGTEAFF	TGTGCCAGCAGCTTAGCAGGGGTCTTAGGAACTGAAGCTTTCTTT
TRBD1	TRBV5-8	TRBJ1-5	.	CASSTWAGGGNQPQHF	TGTGCCAGCAGCACTTGGGCAGGGGGCGGCAATCAGCCCCAGCATTTT
.	TRBV5-1	TRBJ1-3	.	CASSLESAPSSGNTIYF	TGCGCCAGCAGCTTGGAGTCCGCCCCGAGCTCTGGAAACACCATATATTTT
TRBD1	TRBV5-1	TRBJ2-7	.	CASSSGQGAAYEQYF	TGCGCCAGCAGCTCTGGACAGGGGGCTGCCTACGAGCAGTACTTC
.	TRBV11-2	TRBJ1-1	.	CASSLEERTAEAFF	TGTGCCAGCAGCTTAGAGGAGCGGACGGCTGAAGCTTTCTTT
.	TRBV20-1	TRBJ1-3	.	CSASRGFSGNTIYF	TGCAGTGCTAGTCGGGGTTTCTCTGGAAACACCATATATTTT
.	TRBV19	TRBJ2-6	.	CASSIAAGANVLTF	TGTGCCAGTAGTATAGCGGCTGGGGCCAACGTCCTGACTTTC
TRBD1	TRBV27	TRBJ2-1	.	CASSLRTGVSNEQFF	TGTGCCAGCAGTCTCCGGACAGGGGTGAGCAATGAGCAGTTCTTC
.	TRBV28	TRBJ1-2	.	CASSLARMGATYGYTF	TGTGCCAGCAGTTTAGCCCGTATGGGGGCCACCTATGGCTACACCTTC
.	TRBV5-6	TRBJ1-6	once	CASSLPGNSPLHF	TGTGCCAGCAGCTTACCAGGAAATTCACCCCTCCACTTT
.	TRBV30	TRBJ1-5	.	CAWSVSGNQPQHF	TGTGCCTGGAGTGTATCCGGGAATCAGCCCCAGCATTTT
.	TRBV2	TRBJ1-1	.	CASSGPSNTEAFF	TGTGCCAGCAGTGGGCCCAGTAACACTGAAGCTTTCTTT
TRBD1	TRBV30	TRBJ2-6	.	CACQGAHSGANVLTF	TGTGCCTGCCAGGGGGCACACTCTGGGGCCAACGTCCTGACTTTC
TRBD2	TRBV9	TRBJ2-1	.	CASSVAGGGYNEQFF	TGTGCCAGCAGCGTAGCGGGAGGGGGTTACAATGAGCAGTTCTTC
.	TRBV5-1	TRBJ2-6	.	CASSSSGWSSGANVLTF	TGCGCCAGCAGTAGCTCCGGGTGGAGCTCTGGGGCCAACGTCCTGACTTTC
TRBD2	TRBV5-1	TRBJ2-1	.	CASSTGLAGGGRNEQFF	TGCGCCAGCAGCACGGGACTAGCGGGAGGAGGGCGGAATGAGCAGTTCTTC
TRBD2	TRBV29-1	TRBJ2-3	.	CSDLAGGLDTQYF	TGCAGCGACTTAGCGGGAGGGCTTGATACGCAGTATTTT
.	TRBV5-1	TRBJ1-1	once	CAKDRVGTEAFF	TGCGCCAAGGACAGAGTCGGCACTGAAGCTTTCTTT
.	TRBV27	TRBJ2-1	.	CASSHYNEQFF	TGTGCCAGCAGTCACTACAATGAGCAGTTCTTC
.	TRBV3-1/TRBV3-2	TRBJ1-3	.	CASSQTRRSGNTIYF	TGTGCCAGCAGCCAAACCAGGCGCTCTGGAAACACCATATATTTT
TRBD2	TRBV5-4	TRBJ2-2	.	CASSPWAGGPSGELFF	TGTGCCAGCAGCCCTTGGGCGGGAGGGCCATCCGGGGAGCTGTTTTTT
.	TRBV11-2	TRBJ1-2	.	CASSLGGGYGYTF	TGTGCCAGCAGCCTGGGAGGGGGCTATGGCTACACCTTC